This T cell receptor beta chain was observed in a study of blood T cell repertoires in COVID-19. Study background: Sites across the United States, Italy and Spain contributed samples from acute and convalescent COVID-19.

In the original processing: Cell counts per sample came from amplifying reference gene primers. Assay: immunoSEQ multiplex PCR; the TCRdb copy retains only in-frame clones and omits some. The DNA gave D and trimming, while V, J and clone size come from that table. The sample contains about 230,000 clones, around 89% of which appear only once. Ages ranged from roughly 18 to 100 years, with residence in around 24 US areas. The CDR3 contains 15 residues. Deletions cut 2 bases from V and 0 bases from J, with 10 bases between. Germline V lookup: CDR1 KGHSH, CDR2 LQKENI. The TCR originated in a woman aged 40 to 49 with acute COVID-19. Input material: PBMCs or T cells enriched from blood (not recorded which). The V call is TRBV18, the J call TRBJ1-2, with D possibly matching TRBD1 (5 bases). The CDR3 here is CASSPAGLTNYGYTF. DNA of the CDR3: TGTGCCAGCTCACCAGCAGGGCTTACTAACTATGGCTACACCTTC.